These T cell receptor beta chains were read from a single sample in a study of OX40 agonist ivuxolimab in advanced cancers. Measured with immunoSEQ multiplex PCR; TCRdb has only the in-frame clones, and not every one. The sample includes some 80,000 clones, approximately 90% of them seen just once. Specimen: CD4+ or CD8+ T cells sorted from blood, collected in a trial of the OX40 agonist ivuxolimab. These receptors were collected from an adult with an advanced solid tumor such as melanoma, head and neck, liver or kidney cancer. Both conserved end residues are part of each CDR3. The order of the fields is D gene, V gene, J gene, clone size, CDR3 protein, CDR3 DNA. The D gene is left open where the match is weak. The listing skips clone size in some rows; elsewhere it reads once, few, many or a size class.

>NA|TRBV14|TRBJ2-3|NA
CASSTFGPDTQYF
TGTGCCAGCTCCACGTTCGGTCCAGATACGCAGTATTTT
>NA|TRBV11-2|TRBJ2-7|NA
CASSSSYEQYF
TGTGCCAGCAGCTCTAGTTACGAGCAGTACTTC
>NA|TRBV7-8|TRBJ1-2|NA
CASGDGYYGYTF
TGTGCCAGCGGGGACGGCTACTATGGCTACACCTTC
>NA|TRBV19|TRBJ2-3|NA
CASRRSGAAQDTQYF
TGTGCCAGTCGAAGGTCGGGAGCAGCCCAAGATACGCAGTATTTT
>NA|TRBV5-1|TRBJ1-1|NA
CASSPDLTEAFF
TGCGCCAGCAGCCCGGACCTCACTGAAGCTTTCTTT
>NA|TRBV19|TRBJ2-7|few
CASSEVFRYEQYF
TGTGCCAGTTCGGAAGTCTTCCGCTACGAGCAGTACTTC
>NA|TRBV7-8|TRBJ1-5|NA
CASSLAKLGRDSNQPQHF
TGTGCCAGCAGCTTAGCCAAGTTGGGACGGGATAGCAATCAGCCCCAGCATTTT
>TRBD2|TRBV7-7|TRBJ2-1|NA
CASSLDGTRSEQFF
TGTGCCAGCAGCTTAGACGGGACTAGGAGTGAGCAGTTCTTC
>NA|TRBV9|TRBJ1-1|NA
CASSADLGTEAFF
TGTGCCAGCAGCGCGGACCTGGGAACTGAAGCTTTCTTT
>NA|TRBV7-9|TRBJ2-7|few
CASSLGDYEQYF
TGTGCCAGCAGCTTAGGCGACTACGAGCAGTACTTC
>NA|TRBV21-1|TRBJ1-1|few
CASSSRFGDRGGTEAFF
TGTGCCAGCAGCTCTCGGTTTGGGGACAGGGGAGGAACTGAAGCTTTCTTT
>NA|TRBV18|TRBJ2-3|NA
CASTTSRDDTQYF
TGTGCCAGCACGACCTCGAGGGACGATACGCAGTATTTT
>NA|TRBV7-8|TRBJ1-4|NA
CASSLARVRTNEKLFF
TGTGCCAGCAGCTTAGCCAGGGTGCGGACTAATGAAAAACTGTTTTTT
>NA|TRBV5-6|TRBJ1-5|NA
CASSLGGWGNQPQHF
TGTGCCAGCAGCTTGGGGGGATGGGGCAATCAGCCCCAGCATTTT
>NA|TRBV25-1|TRBJ2-5|NA
CASSESGPLAETQYF
TGTGCCAGCAGTGAATCAGGGCCCCTCGCGGAGACCCAGTACTTC
>NA|TRBV7-2|TRBJ1-6|NA
CASSLGGPGENSPLHF
TGTGCCAGCAGCCTGGGAGGGCCTGGAGAGAATTCACCCCTCCACTTT
>TRBD1|TRBV30|TRBJ2-5|NA
CAWSWGTGGGETQYF
TGTGCCTGGAGTTGGGGGACAGGGGGCGGAGAGACCCAGTACTTC
>TRBD2|TRBV5-6|TRBJ2-5|NA
CASSPNLAGGNLQETQYF
TGTGCCAGCAGCCCGAACTTAGCGGGAGGTAACCTCCAAGAGACCCAGTACTTC
>TRBD1|TRBV6-1|TRBJ1-5|NA
CASSSGQGRGAQHF
TGTGCCAGCAGTTCCGGACAGGGGAGGGGGGCCCAGCATTTT
>NA|TRBV6-1|TRBJ2-3|NA
CASSDGGGDADTQYF
TGTGCCAGCAGTGATGGAGGTGGGGACGCAGATACGCAGTATTTT
>NA|TRBV5-5|TRBJ2-1|NA
CASSVDRSDNEQFF
TGTGCCAGCAGCGTTGACCGCTCTGACAATGAGCAGTTCTTC
>TRBD2|TRBV6-1|TRBJ2-1|NA
CASSLSGRHNEQFF
TGTGCCAGCAGTCTTAGCGGGAGGCACAATGAGCAGTTCTTC
>NA|TRBV5-1|TRBJ2-1|NA
CASSFDYYNEQFF
TGCGCCAGCAGCTTCGACTACTACAATGAGCAGTTCTTC
>TRBD1|TRBV6-5|TRBJ2-1|NA
CASSYRTGLYNEQFF
TGTGCCAGCAGTTACCGGACAGGGCTATACAATGAGCAGTTCTTC
>NA|TRBV15|TRBJ1-5|NA
CATSMGSVGNQPQHF
TGTGCCACCAGCATGGGATCAGTAGGCAATCAGCCCCAGCATTTT
>TRBD1|TRBV5-1|TRBJ2-5|NA
CASSLTGAYQETQYF
TGCGCCAGCAGCTTGACAGGGGCGTACCAAGAGACCCAGTACTTC
>NA|TRBV30|TRBJ1-4|NA
CAWSTGVVGGKLFF
TGTGCCTGGAGTACCGGCGTAGTAGGAGGAAAACTGTTTTTT
>TRBD1|TRBV2|TRBJ1-1|once
CASSELRTGGLNTEAFF
TGTGCCAGCAGTGAACTCCGGACAGGCGGTTTGAACACTGAAGCTTTCTTT
>NA|TRBV21-1|TRBJ2-5|NA
CGLWGGPETQYF
TGTGGGTTGTGGGGCGGTCCAGAGACCCAGTACTTC
>TRBD1|TRBV18|TRBJ1-3|NA
CASSPQGAGNTIYF
TGTGCCAGCTCTCCCCAGGGGGCAGGAAACACCATATATTTT
>NA|TRBV4-3|TRBJ1-4|NA
CASSDSGATNEKLFF
TGCGCCAGCAGCGACTCAGGGGCAACTAATGAAAAACTGTTTTTT
>NA|TRBV30|TRBJ1-1|NA
CAWTILREAFF
TGTGCCTGGACCATTTTGCGTGAGGCTTTCTTT
>TRBD1|TRBV6-5|TRBJ1-6|NA
CASGGQHNSPLHF
TGTGCCAGCGGGGGACAGCATAATTCACCCCTCCACTTT
>NA|TRBV18|TRBJ1-3|NA
CASSPIQVNSGNTIYF
TGTGCCAGCTCACCCATACAGGTCAACTCTGGAAACACCATATATTTT
>TRBD1|TRBV27|TRBJ2-7|NA
CASSPTGVFEQYF
TGTGCCAGCAGTCCGACAGGGGTATTCGAGCAGTACTTC
>NA|TRBV6-1|TRBJ2-3|NA
CASMKLTGTDTQYF
TGTGCCAGCATGAAACTTACAGGGACAGATACGCAGTATTTT
>TRBD1|TRBV19|TRBJ1-3|NA
CASNRQGATGNTIYF
TGTGCCAGCAACCGACAGGGGGCTACTGGAAACACCATATATTTT
>TRBD2|TRBV5-1|TRBJ2-3|NA
CASRETGTSLDTQYF
TGCGCCAGCAGGGAGACAGGGACTAGCCTAGATACGCAGTATTTT
>NA|TRBV19|TRBJ2-7|NA
CASSTPQGSRTYEQYF
TGTGCCAGTAGTACCCCCCAGGGTAGCCGAACCTACGAGCAGTACTTC
>TRBD1|TRBV25-1|TRBJ2-7|NA
CASTNGQGRYEQYF
TGTGCCAGCACCAATGGACAGGGACGCTACGAGCAGTACTTC
>TRBD2|TRBV19|TRBJ2-7|NA
CASSITASGRIRQYF
TGTGCCAGTAGTATAACGGCTAGCGGGAGGATCCGGCAGTACTTC
>TRBD2|TRBV27|TRBJ2-2|few
CAGGAGTNTGELFF
TGTGCCGGGGGAGCGGGGACGAACACCGGGGAGCTGTTTTTT
>NA|TRBV19|TRBJ1-1|NA
CASSDLGGSDTEAFF
TGTGCCAGTAGTGATTTGGGAGGGAGTGACACTGAAGCTTTCTTT
>NA|TRBV27|TRBJ2-1|NA
CASSPPPGYEQFF
TGTGCCAGCAGTCCCCCCCCAGGTTATGAGCAGTTCTTC
>NA|TRBV14|TRBJ1-3|NA
CASSQAQGDTIYF
TGTGCCAGCAGCCAAGCACAGGGCGACACCATATATTTT
>NA|TRBV2|TRBJ2-1|NA
CASSELAGNNEQFF
TGTGCCAGCAGTGAATTGGCAGGGAACAATGAGCAGTTCTTC
>TRBD1|TRBV7-6|TRBJ2-7|NA
CASSPRQGYEQYF
TGTGCCAGCAGCCCGCGACAGGGCTACGAGCAGTACTTC
>NA|TRBV27|TRBJ1-4|NA
CASSPGTWEDEKLFF
TGTGCCAGCAGTCCCGGGACGTGGGAAGATGAAAAACTGTTTTTT
>NA|TRBV2|TRBJ2-7|NA
CASSARQDSYEQYF
TGTGCCAGCAGCGCAAGACAGGACTCCTACGAGCAGTACTTC
>TRBD1|TRBV29-1|TRBJ1-2|NA
CSVETGGNGYTF
TGCAGCGTCGAAACAGGGGGTAATGGCTACACCTTC
>NA|TRBV14|TRBJ2-3|NA
CASSRGVPSTDTQYF
TGTGCCAGCAGCCGGGGAGTCCCTAGCACAGATACGCAGTATTTT
>NA|TRBV9|TRBJ2-3|NA
CASSDGLGSTDTQYF
TGTGCCAGCAGCGACGGACTGGGAAGCACAGATACGCAGTATTTT
>NA|TRBV5-1|TRBJ2-7|NA
CASSLTRYEQYF
TGCGCCAGCAGCTTGACGCGCTACGAGCAGTACTTC
>TRBD2|TRBV27|TRBJ2-1|NA
CASRRLADNNPYNEQFF
TGTGCCAGCAGAAGACTAGCGGACAACAATCCCTACAATGAGCAGTTCTTC
>NA|TRBV6-5|TRBJ2-7|NA
CASSYSRGEWYEQYF
TGTGCCAGCAGTTACTCGAGGGGGGAGTGGTACGAGCAGTACTTC
>NA|TRBV5-6|TRBJ2-5|NA
CASSLMGRETQYF
TGTGCCAGCAGCTTAATGGGGAGAGAGACCCAGTACTTC
>NA|TRBV4-1|TRBJ1-5|NA
CASSPQERDQPQHF
TGCGCCAGCAGCCCACAGGAGAGGGATCAGCCCCAGCATTTT
>NA|TRBV6-6|TRBJ2-2|NA
CASTYSANTGELFF
TGTGCCAGCACTTACAGCGCGAACACCGGGGAGCTGTTTTTT
>TRBD2|TRBV5-6|TRBJ2-7|NA
CASSLQGGDEQYF
TGTGCCAGCAGCTTGCAGGGAGGGGACGAGCAGTACTTC